This TCR beta chain comes out of a study of T cell repertoires in cytomegalovirus infection. Across the study: Alongside well-studied HLA-B-restricted CMV epitopes, recently identified HLA-C-restricted CMV epitopes were also used. Public TCR beta signatures marked donors with CMV infection and the matching HLA.

This clonotype was recorded at least ten times. Its antigen is still unknown. Study-level points and caveats: CMV-specific HLA-C-restricted TCR beta clonotypes dominated the ex vivo response. Frequencies of public TCR beta families were cumulated, and this identified carriers of CMV plus the relevant HLA.

TCRdb re-analysed the reads in MiXCR, keeping a single row per CDR3 protein. This table has some 920,000 distinct CDR3 sequences, more than 25% appearing once. The sequence was collected from a human donor in good health (CMV status not recorded). Some clones in this sample may be carry-over from other donors' samples. The source material was cultured CD8+ T cells from PBMCs, sampled from culture after CMV antigen stimulation.

The CDR3 loop is CASSQGWGRNEQFF. CDR3 DNA: TGTGCCAGCAGCCAGGGATGGGGGCGCAATGAGCAGTTCTTC. The chain is built from TRBV7-2 and TRBJ2-1; D is perhaps TRBD1 (6 bases). The CDR3 runs to 14 residues. The V end was cut by 5 bases, the J end by 6 bases, with 14 bases between. The V gene's germline CDR1 is SGHTA and CDR2 FQGNSA.